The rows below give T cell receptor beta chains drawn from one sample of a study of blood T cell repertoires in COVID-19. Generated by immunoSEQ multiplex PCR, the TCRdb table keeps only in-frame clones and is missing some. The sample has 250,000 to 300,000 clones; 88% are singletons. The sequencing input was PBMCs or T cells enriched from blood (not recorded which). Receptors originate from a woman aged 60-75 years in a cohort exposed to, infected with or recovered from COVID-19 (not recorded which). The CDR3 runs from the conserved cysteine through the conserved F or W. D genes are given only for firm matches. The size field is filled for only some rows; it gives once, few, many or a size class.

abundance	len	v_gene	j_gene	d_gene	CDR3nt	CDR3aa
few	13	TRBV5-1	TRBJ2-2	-	TGCGCCAGCAGGACAGATCGGGCCGGGGAGCTGTTTTTT	CASRTDRAGELFF
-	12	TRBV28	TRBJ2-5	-	TGTGCCAGCAGTTTGCAGAAAGAGACCCAGTACTTC	CASSLQKETQYF
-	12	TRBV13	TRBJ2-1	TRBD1	TGTGCCAGCAGCTTAGGCTTGACAGGGTTGTTCTTC	CASSLGLTGLFF
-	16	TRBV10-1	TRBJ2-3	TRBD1	TGCGCCAGCAGTGATCGCGGCAGGGGGCATTCGGATACGCAGTATTTT	CASSDRGRGHSDTQYF
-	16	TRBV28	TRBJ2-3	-	TGTGCCAGCAGTTCACTGTCGGAGCGAAGCACAGATACGCAGTATTTT	CASSSLSERSTDTQYF
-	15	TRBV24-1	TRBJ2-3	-	TGTGCCACCAGTGATTTGAACAGGGTTGAAGATACGCAGTATTTT	CATSDLNRVEDTQYF
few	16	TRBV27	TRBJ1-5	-	TGTGCCAGCAGTTTATACGGCGGAGGTAGCAATCAGCCCCAGCATTTT	CASSLYGGGSNQPQHF
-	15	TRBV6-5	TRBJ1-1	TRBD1	TGTGCCAGCAGTTACTCGACAGGGGCGGACACTGAAGCTTTCTTT	CASSYSTGADTEAFF
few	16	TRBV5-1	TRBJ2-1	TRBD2	TGCGCCAGCAGTCGGGCGGGAGACCGTGGATCGTATGAGCAGTTCTTC	CASSRAGDRGSYEQFF
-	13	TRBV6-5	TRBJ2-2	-	TGTGCCACCGTGGGGACATTAACCGGGGAGCTGTTTTTT	CATVGTLTGELFF
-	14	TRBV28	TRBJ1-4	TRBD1	TGTGCCAGCAGCTCGACAGGGAGTAATGAAAAACTGTTTTTT	CASSSTGSNEKLFF
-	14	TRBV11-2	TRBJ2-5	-	TGTGCCAGCAGCACACCCGGGACTCAAGAGACCCAGTACTTC	CASSTPGTQETQYF
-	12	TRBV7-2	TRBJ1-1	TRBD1	TGTGCCAGCAGCCCGAGGACAGGGGCCACTTTCTTT	CASSPRTGATFF
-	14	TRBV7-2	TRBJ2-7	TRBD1	TGTGCCAGCACCGACAAGGGGGCCCAATCCGAGCAGTACTTC	CASTDKGAQSEQYF
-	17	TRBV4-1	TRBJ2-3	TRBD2	TGCGCCAGCAGCCACCCCTTAGGGGCGGGAGGGCCCAATACGCAGTATTTT	CASSHPLGAGGPNTQYF
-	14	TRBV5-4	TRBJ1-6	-	TGTGCCAGCAGCTTGGATAGAGCCAATTCACCCCTCCACTTT	CASSLDRANSPLHF
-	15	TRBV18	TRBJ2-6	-	TGTGCCAGCTCAACGAGTCCCTCTGGGGCCAACGTCCTGACTTTC	CASSTSPSGANVLTF
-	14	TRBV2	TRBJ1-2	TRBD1	TGTGCCAGCCGCCGGGACAGGGAAGACTATGGCTACACCTTC	CASRRDREDYGYTF
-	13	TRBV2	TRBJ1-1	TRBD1	TGTGCCAGCCGACAGGGGTTGAACACTGAAGCTTTCTTT	CASRQGLNTEAFF
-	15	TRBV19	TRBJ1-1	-	TGTGCCAGTCAAATGGCGAGGGAGCGGGCCACTGAAGCTTTCTTT	CASQMARERATEAFF
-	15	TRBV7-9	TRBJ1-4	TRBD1	TGTGCCAGCAGCTTCATGACAGGGGGCGATGAAAAACTGTTTTTT	CASSFMTGGDEKLFF
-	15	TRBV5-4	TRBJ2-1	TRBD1	TGTGCCAGCAGAAAGACAGGGGGCGCCTACAATGAGCAGTTCTTC	CASRKTGGAYNEQFF
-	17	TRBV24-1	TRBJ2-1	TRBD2	TGTGCCACCAGTGGCGGACTAGCGGGAGTTTCCCACAATGAGCAGTTCTTC	CATSGGLAGVSHNEQFF
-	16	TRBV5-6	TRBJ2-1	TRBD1	TGTGCCAGCAGCTTGAGACAGGGTAATTTGTACAATGAGCAGTTCTTC	CASSLRQGNLYNEQFF
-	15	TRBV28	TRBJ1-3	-	TGTGCCAGCAGTACACAGGGCAACTCTGGAAACACCATATATTTT	CASSTQGNSGNTIYF
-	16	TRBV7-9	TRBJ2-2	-	TGTGCCAGCAGCTTAGGGGGGCCGGCGAACACCGGGGAGCTGTTTTTT	CASSLGGPANTGELFF
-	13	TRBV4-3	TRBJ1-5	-	TGCGCCAGCAGCCAAGATCGAGAACAGCCCCAGCATTTT	CASSQDREQPQHF
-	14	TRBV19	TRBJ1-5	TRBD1	TGTGCCAGTAGTCCACAGGGGGTCGGACAGCCCCAGCATTTT	CASSPQGVGQPQHF
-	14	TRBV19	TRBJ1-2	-	TGTGCCAGTAGTATAGGCCCATGGAGCTATGGCTACACCTTC	CASSIGPWSYGYTF
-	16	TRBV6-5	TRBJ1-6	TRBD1	TGTGCCAGCAGTTCATCAGGACAGGGTACTACTTCACCCCTCCACTTT	CASSSSGQGTTSPLHF
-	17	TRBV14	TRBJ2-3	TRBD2	TGTGCCAGCAGCCGATCTAGCGGGAGGGTCGGCACAGATACGCAGTATTTT	CASSRSSGRVGTDTQYF
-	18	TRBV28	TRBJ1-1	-	TGTGCCAGCAGTACTTCCACAGGGCTTGGGTCTTTCGACACTGAAGCTTTCTTT	CASSTSTGLGSFDTEAFF
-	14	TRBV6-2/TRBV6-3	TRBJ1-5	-	TGTGCCAGCAGTTTCGGGGGGATGAATCAGCCCCAGCATTTT	CASSFGGMNQPQHF